This T cell receptor (beta chain) originates from a study of T cell responses to AZD1222 COVID-19 vaccine. Looking at the study overall: Researchers grouped second doses given at about 4 or about 12 weeks into one pool. The study's findings and limits: It should be noted that donors were predominantly white British and more often female, and clonal diversity was possibly underestimated. In the spike-specific TCR repertoire, nearly half reportedly target unmutated variant regions.

As for this clone: No antigen is known for it.

Profiled with immunoSEQ multiplex PCR; TCRdb holds only in-frame clones, not every one. The table lists more than 100,000 clones, 88% of them singletons. Germline V lookup: CDR1 MNHEY, CDR2 SMNVEV (reference sequence). CDR3 size: 15 residues. Trimming removed 3 bases from V and 2 bases from J, with 14 bases in between. The sample in question was peripheral blood, obtained on day 0 of AZD1222 vaccination. This sequence was found in an adult in good health. The gene calls are TRBV27 and TRBJ2-7; D is perhaps TRBD1 (5 bases). The CDR3 spells CASSFSSRATYEQYF. CDR3 sequence (DNA): TGTGCCAGCAGTTTTTCGTCCAGGGCTACCTACGAGCAGTACTTC.